This T cell receptor beta chain was found in a study of PD-1 blockade in classical Hodgkin lymphoma. Notes on the study in general: Repertoire differences have undefined causes, possibly disease activity or prior therapy. By cycle point C4D1, TCR diversity had risen significantly in CD4+ cells (but not CD8+ cells). Relapsed/refractory patients reportedly had lower baseline diversity than newly diagnosed patients. Partial responders and progressors had significantly lower baseline TCR diversity.

The CDR3 is made up of 16 amino acids. Germline CDR1 reads WNHNN; CDR2 reads SYGVQD (reference sequence). Trimming at V came to 5 bases and at J to 7 bases, leaving 11 bases not matched to a gene. Time point meaning: cycle 4 day 1 (C4D1), after 5 to 7 weeks of nivolumab. With no exception, relapse followed autologous stem cell transplantation in all patients, and brentuximab vedotin exposure varied. Magnetic negative selection of thawed PBMCs was the method by which CD4+ T cells were purified. Produced via immunoSEQ multiplex PCR; TCRdb's table is partial and in-frame only. The sample contains around 18,000 clones, approximately 70% of which appear only once. As to this clone: What it binds is unknown.

This TCR came from a human donor with classical Hodgkin lymphoma. The chain has TRBV10-1 and TRBJ1-4; 9 bases line up with TRBD1. This specimen consisted of CD4+ T cells from blood, obtained before the fourth cycle of nivolumab. Written as DNA, the CDR3 is TGCGCCAGCAGTACGAATAGGGGACAGGGACGTGAAAAACTGTTTTTT. Its translation: CASSTNRGQGREKLFF.